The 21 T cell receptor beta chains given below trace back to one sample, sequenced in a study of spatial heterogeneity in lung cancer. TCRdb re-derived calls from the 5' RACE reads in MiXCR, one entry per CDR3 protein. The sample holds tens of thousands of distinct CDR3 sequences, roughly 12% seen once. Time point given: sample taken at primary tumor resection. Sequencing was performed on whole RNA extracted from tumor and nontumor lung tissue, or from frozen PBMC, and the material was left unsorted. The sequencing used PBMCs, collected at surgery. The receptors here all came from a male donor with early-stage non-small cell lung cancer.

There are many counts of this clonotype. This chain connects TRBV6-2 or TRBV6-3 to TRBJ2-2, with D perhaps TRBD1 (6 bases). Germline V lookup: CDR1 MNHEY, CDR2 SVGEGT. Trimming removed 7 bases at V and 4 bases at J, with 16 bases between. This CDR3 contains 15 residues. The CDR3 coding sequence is TGTGCCAGCAAATCGGGACACCCGACCACCGGGGAGCTGTTTTTT. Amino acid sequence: CASKSGHPTTGELFF.

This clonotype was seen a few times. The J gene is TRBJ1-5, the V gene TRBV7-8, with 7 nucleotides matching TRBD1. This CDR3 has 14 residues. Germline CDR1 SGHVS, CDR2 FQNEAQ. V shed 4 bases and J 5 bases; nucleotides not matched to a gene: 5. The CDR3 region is CASSSDRAYQPQHF. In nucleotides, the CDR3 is TGTGCCAGCAGCTCTGACAGGGCGTATCAGCCCCAGCATTTT.

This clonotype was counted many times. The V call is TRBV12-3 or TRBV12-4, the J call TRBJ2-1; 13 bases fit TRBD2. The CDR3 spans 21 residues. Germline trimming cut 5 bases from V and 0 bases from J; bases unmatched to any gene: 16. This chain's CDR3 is CASSPTPGTSGTSSSYNEQFF. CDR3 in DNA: TGTGCCAGCAGTCCCACCCCCGGGACTAGCGGGACCTCGAGCTCCTACAATGAGCAGTTCTTC.

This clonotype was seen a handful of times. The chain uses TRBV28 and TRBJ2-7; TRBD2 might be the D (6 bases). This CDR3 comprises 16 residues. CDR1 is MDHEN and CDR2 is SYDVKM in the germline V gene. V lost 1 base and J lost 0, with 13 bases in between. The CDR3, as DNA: TGTGCCAGCAGTTTATTGCCTAGCGACATCTCCTACGAGCAGTACTTC. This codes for CASSLLPSDISYEQYF.

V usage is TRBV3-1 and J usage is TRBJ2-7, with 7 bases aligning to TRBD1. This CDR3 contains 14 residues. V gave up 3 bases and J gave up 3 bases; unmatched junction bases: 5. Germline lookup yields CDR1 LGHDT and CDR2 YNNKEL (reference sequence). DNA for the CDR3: TGTGCCAGCAGCCAGTACCGGGACAGCTACGAGCAGTACTTC. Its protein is CASSQYRDSYEQYF.

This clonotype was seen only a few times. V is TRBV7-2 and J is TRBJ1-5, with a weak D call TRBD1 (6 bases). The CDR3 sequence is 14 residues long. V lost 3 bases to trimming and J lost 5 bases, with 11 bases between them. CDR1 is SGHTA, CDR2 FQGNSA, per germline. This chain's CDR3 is CASSFTGRDQPQHF. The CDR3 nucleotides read TGTGCCAGCAGCTTCACAGGGAGAGATCAGCCCCAGCATTTT.

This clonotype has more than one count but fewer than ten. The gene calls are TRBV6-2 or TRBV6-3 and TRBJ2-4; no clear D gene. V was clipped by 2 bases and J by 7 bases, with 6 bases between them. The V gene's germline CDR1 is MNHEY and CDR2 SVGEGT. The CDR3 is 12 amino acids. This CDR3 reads CASSYEVNIQYF. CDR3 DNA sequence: TGTGCCAGCAGTTACGAGGTCAACATTCAGTACTTC.

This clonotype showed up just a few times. Here the CDR3 DNA reads TGTGCCAGCAGTCCCGGACAGGGGCGCGGCTACACCTTC. The encoded protein is CASSPGQGRGYTF. The V gene is TRBV6-2 or TRBV6-3, the J gene TRBJ1-2; 9 bases line up with TRBD1. V dropped 5 bases and J dropped 8; count of bases not matched to a gene: 6. The CDR3 loop spans 13 amino acids. Per germline, CDR1 MNHEY and CDR2 SVGEGT.

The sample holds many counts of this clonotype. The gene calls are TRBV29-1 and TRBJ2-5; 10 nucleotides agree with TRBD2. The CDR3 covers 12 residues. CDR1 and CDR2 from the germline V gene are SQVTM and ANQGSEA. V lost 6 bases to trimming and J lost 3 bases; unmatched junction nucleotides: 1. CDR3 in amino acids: CSVGTSEETQYF. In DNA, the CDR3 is TGCAGCGTGGGGACTAGCGAAGAGACCCAGTACTTC.

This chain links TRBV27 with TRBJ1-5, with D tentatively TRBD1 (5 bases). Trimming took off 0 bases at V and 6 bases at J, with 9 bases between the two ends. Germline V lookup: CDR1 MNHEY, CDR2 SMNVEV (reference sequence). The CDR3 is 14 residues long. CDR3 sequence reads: CASSLSPGGQPQHF. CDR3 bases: TGTGCCAGCAGTTTATCTCCCGGGGGTCAGCCCCAGCATTTT.

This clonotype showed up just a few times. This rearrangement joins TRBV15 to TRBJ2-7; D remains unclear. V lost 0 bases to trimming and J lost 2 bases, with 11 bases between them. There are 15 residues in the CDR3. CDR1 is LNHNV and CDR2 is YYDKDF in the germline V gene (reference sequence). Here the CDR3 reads CATSRDRAVAYEQYF. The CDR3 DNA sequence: TGTGCCACCAGCAGAGATAGGGCAGTAGCCTACGAGCAGTACTTC.

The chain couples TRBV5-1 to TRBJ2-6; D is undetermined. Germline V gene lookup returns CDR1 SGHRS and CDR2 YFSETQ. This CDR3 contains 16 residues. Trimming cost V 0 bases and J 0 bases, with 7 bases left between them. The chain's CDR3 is CASSLEVPSGANVLTF. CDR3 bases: TGCGCCAGCAGCTTGGAGGTGCCCTCTGGGGCCAACGTCCTGACTTTC.

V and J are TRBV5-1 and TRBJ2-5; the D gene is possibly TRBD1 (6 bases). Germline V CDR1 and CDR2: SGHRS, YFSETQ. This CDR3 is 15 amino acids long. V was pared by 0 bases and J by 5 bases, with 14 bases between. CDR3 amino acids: CASSLGNGQTETQYF. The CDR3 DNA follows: TGCGCCAGCAGCTTGGGGAATGGACAGACTGAGACCCAGTACTTC.

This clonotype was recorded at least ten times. The DNA for the CDR3 is TGTGCCAGCAGCTTAGGGACTACCACCTACGAGCAGTACTTC. Amino acids: CASSLGTTTYEQYF. V gene TRBV13 combines with J gene TRBJ2-7, with D tentatively TRBD2 (5 bases). The CDR3 consists of 14 residues. V was pared by 0 bases and J by 2 bases, with 8 bases between. From germline, CDR1 is PRHDT and CDR2 FYEKMQ (reference sequence).

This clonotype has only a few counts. CDR3 loop: CASGGDVSGEAFF. In nucleotides, the CDR3 is TGTGCCAGCGGGGGGGACGTCTCGGGTGAAGCTTTCTTT. The chain combines TRBV7-2 with TRBJ1-1; D possibly corresponds to TRBD1 (5 bases). The CDR3 loop spans 13 amino acids. V was trimmed by 8 bases and J by 7 bases, leaving 17 bases between them. Germline loops: CDR1 SGHTA, CDR2 FQGNSA.

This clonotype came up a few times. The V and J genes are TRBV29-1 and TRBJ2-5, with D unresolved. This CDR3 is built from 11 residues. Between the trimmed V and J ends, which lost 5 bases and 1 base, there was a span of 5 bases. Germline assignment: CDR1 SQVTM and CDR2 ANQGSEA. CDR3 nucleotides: TGCAGCGTTCTAGTCCAAGAGACCCAGTACTTC. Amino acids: CSVLVQETQYF.

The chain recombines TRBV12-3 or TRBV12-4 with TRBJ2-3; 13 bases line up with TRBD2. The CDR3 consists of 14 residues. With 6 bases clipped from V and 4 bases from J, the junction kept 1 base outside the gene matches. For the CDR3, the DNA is TGTGCCAGCAGACTAGCGGGAGGGGCAGATACGCAGTATTTT. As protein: CASRLAGGADTQYF.

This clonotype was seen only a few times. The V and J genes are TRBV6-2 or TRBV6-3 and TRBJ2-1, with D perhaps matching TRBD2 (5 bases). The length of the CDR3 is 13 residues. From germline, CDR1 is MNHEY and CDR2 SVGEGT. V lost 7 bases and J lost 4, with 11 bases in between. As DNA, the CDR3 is TGTGCCAGCAACCCGCGGAGGTACAATGAGCAGTTCTTC. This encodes CASNPRRYNEQFF.

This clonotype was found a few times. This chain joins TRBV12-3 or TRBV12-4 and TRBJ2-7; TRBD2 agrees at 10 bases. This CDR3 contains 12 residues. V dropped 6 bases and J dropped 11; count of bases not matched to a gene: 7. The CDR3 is CASSLLAGEEYF. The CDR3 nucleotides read TGTGCCAGCAGCCTGCTAGCGGGAGAGGAGTACTTC.

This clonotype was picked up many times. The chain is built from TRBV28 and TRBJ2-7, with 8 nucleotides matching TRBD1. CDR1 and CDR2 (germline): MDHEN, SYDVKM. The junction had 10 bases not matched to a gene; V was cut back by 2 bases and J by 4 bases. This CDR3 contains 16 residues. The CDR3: CASSLTPPTGGYEQYF. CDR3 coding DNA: TGTGCCAGCAGTTTAACCCCTCCTACAGGGGGGTACGAGCAGTACTTC.

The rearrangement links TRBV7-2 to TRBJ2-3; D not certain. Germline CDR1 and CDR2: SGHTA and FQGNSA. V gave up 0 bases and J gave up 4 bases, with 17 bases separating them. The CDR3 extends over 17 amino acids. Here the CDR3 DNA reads TGTGCCAGCAGCTTAGCTGTCGGACGGTCCCTTCCAGATACGCAGTATTTT. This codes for CASSLAVGRSLPDTQYF.